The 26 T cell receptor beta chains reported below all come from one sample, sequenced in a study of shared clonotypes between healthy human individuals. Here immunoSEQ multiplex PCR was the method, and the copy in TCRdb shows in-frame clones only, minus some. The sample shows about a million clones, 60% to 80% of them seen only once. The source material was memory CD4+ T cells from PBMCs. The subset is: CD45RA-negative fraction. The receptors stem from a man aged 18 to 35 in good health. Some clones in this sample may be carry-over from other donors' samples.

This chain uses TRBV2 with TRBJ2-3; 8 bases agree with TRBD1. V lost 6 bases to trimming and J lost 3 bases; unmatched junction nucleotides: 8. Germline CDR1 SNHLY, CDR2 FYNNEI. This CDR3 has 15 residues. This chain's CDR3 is CASSPRGQATDTQYF. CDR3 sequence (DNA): TGTGCCAGCAGCCCTAGGGGACAGGCTACAGATACGCAGTATTTT.

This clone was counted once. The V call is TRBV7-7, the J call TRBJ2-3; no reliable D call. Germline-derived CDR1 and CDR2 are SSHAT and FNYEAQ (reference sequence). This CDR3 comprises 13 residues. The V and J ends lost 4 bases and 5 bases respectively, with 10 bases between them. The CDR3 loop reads CASSYNPLDTQYF. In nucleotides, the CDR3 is TGTGCCAGCAGCTATAATCCCTTAGATACGCAGTATTTT.

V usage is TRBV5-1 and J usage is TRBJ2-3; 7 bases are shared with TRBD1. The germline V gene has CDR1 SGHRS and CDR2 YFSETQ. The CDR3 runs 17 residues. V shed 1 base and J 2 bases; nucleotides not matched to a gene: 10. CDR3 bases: TGCGCCAGCAGCTTGAGGGGTCCAAAGGGGGCCACAGATACGCAGTATTTT. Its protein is CASSLRGPKGATDTQYF.

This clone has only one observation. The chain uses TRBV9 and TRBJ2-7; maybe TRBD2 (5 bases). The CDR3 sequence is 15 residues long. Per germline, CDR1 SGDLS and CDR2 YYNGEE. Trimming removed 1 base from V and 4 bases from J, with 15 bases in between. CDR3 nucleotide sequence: TGTGCCAGCAGCGTAAATGACTGGGGAGCGTACGAGCAGTACTTC. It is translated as CASSVNDWGAYEQYF. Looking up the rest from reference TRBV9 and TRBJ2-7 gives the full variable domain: DSGVTQTPKHLITATGQRVTLRCSPRSGDLSVYWYQQSLDQGLQFLIQYYNGEERAKGNILERFSAQQFPDLHSELNLSSLELGDSALYFCASSVNDWGAYEQYFGPGTRLTVT.

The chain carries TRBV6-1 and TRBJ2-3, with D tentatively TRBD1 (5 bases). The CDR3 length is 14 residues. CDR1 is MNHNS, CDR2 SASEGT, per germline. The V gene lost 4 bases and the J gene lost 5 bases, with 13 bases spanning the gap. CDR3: CASSARGLGDTQYF. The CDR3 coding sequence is TGTGCCAGCAGTGCAAGGGGATTGGGAGATACGCAGTATTTT.

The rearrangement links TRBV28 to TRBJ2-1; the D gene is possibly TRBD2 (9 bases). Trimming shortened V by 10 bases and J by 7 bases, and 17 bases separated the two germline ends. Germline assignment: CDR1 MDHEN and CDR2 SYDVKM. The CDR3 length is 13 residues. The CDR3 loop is CATRGREGNEQFF. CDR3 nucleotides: TGTGCCACCAGGGGGCGGGAGGGAAATGAGCAGTTCTTC.

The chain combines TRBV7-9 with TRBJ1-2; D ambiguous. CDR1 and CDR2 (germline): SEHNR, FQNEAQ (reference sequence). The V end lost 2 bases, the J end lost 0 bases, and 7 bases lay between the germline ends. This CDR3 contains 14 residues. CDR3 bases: TGTGCCAGCAGCTTAATTGGTTCTAACTATGGCTACACCTTC. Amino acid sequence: CASSLIGSNYGYTF.

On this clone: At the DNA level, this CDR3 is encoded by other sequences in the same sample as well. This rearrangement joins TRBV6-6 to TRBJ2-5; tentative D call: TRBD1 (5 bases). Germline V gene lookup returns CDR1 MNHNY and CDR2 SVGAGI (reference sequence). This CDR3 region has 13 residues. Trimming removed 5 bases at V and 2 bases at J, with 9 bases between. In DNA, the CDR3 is TGTGCCAGCAGTCAGACAGTTCAAGAGACCCAGTACTTC. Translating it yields CASSQTVQETQYF.

The CDR3 nucleotides read TGTGCCAGCAGCTTGGAACCGGGACAGGGTTACAATGAGCAGTTCTTC. This codes for CASSLEPGQGYNEQFF. The chain couples TRBV5-4 to TRBJ2-1; 9 nucleotides match TRBD1. The CDR3 runs to 16 residues. Germline V gene sequence: CDR1 SGHNT, CDR2 YYREEE (reference sequence). V was pared by 0 bases and J by 4 bases, with 5 bases of the junction left unmatched.

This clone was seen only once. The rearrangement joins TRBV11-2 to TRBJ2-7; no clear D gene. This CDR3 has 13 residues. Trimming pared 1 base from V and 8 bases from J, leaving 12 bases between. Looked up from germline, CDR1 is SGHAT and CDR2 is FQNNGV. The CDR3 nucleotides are TGTGCCAGCAGCTTAGGCGAGCCTAGTAAGCAGTACTTC. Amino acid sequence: CASSLGEPSKQYF.

Here the CDR3 DNA reads TGTGCCAGCAGCCCAAGGGACGGGAGAGTGTCAGATACGCAGTATTTT. This gives the protein CASSPRDGRVSDTQYF. The V and J genes are TRBV7-2 and TRBJ2-3, with a weak D call TRBD2 (6 bases). Germline V CDR1 and CDR2: SGHTA, FQGNSA. V lost 5 bases and J lost 4, with 19 bases in between. CDR3 size: 16 residues.

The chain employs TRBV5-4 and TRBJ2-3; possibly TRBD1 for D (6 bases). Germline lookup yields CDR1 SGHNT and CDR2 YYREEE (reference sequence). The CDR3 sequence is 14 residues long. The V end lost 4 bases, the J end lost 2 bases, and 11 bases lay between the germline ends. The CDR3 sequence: CASSRRDNTDTQYF. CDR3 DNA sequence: TGTGCCAGCAGCCGCCGGGACAACACAGATACGCAGTATTTT. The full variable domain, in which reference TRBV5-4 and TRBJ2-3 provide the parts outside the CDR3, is ETGVTQSPTHLIKTRGQQVTLRCSSQSGHNTVSWYQQALGQGPQFIFQYYREEENGRGNFPPRFSGLQFPNYSSELNVNALELDDSALYLCASSRRDNTDTQYFGPGTRLTVL.

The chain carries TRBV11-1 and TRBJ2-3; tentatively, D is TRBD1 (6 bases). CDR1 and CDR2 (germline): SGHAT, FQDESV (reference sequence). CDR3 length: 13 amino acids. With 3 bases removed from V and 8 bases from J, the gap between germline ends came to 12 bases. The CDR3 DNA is TGTGCCAGCAGCTTCGTCGTCAGGGGTACGCAGTATTTT. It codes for CASSFVVRGTQYF. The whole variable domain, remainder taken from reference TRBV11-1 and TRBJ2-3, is EAEVAQSPRYKITEKSQAVAFWCDPISGHATLYWYRQILGQGPELLVQFQDESVVDDSQLPKDRFSAERLKGVDSTLKIQPAELGDSAMYLCASSFVVRGTQYFGPGTRLTVL.

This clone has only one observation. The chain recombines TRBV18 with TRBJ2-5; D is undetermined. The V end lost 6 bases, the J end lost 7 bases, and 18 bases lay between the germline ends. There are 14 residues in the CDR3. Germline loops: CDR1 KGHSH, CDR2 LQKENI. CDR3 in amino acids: CASSLDQVVVTQYF. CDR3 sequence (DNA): TGTGCCAGCTCCCTCGACCAGGTAGTAGTGACCCAGTACTTC.

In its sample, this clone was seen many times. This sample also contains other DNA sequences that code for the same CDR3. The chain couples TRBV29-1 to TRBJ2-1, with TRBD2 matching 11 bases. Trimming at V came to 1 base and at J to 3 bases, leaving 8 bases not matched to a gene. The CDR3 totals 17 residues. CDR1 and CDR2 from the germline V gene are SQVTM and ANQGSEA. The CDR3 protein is CSVEGFAGTSGYNEQFF. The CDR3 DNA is TGCAGCGTTGAAGGGTTCGCAGGGACTAGCGGCTACAATGAGCAGTTCTTC.

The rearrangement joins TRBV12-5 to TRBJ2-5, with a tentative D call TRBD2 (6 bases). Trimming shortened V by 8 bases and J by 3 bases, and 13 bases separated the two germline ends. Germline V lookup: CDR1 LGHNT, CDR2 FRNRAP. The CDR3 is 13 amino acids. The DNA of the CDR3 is TGTGCTAGTCAAAGGCGGGGCGAAGAGACCCAGTACTTC. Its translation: CASQRRGEETQYF.

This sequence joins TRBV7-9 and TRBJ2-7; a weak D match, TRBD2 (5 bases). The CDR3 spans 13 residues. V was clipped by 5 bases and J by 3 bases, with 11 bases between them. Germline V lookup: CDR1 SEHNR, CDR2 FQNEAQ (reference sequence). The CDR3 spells CASSLSGIYEQYF. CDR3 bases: TGTGCCAGCAGCCTAAGCGGAATCTACGAGCAGTACTTC.

In DNA form, the CDR3 reads TGTGCCAGCAGCTTACCCGGACTAGCGGGAGGTAGCCCCTACGAGCAGTACTTC. Its translation: CASSLPGLAGGSPYEQYF. This chain connects TRBV7-8 to TRBJ2-7, with 14 bases aligning to TRBD2. The germline V gene has CDR1 SGHVS and CDR2 FQNEAQ. The V segment lost 2 bases and the J segment 2 bases; nucleotides outside the gene matches: 8. CDR3 length: 18 amino acids.

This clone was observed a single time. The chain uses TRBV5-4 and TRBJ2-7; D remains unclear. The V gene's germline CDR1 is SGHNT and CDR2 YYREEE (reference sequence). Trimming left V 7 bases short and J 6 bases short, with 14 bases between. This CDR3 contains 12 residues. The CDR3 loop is CASGRAKGEQYF. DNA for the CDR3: TGTGCCAGCGGCCGGGCCAAGGGCGAGCAGTACTTC.

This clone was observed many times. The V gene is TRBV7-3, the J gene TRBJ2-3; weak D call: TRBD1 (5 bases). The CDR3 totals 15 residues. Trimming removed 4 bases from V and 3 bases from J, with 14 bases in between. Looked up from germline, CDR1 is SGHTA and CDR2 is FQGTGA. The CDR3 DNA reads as TGTGCCAGCAGCTCTCAGGGTGGTAGGACAGATACGCAGTATTTT. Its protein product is CASSSQGGRTDTQYF.

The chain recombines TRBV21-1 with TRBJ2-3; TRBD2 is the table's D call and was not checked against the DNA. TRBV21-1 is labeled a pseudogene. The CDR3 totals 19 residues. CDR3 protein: CASSITGTPTPDGTDTQYF. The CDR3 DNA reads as TGTGCCAGCAGCATTACCGGGACTCCTACCCCCGATGGCACAGATACGCAGTATTTT.

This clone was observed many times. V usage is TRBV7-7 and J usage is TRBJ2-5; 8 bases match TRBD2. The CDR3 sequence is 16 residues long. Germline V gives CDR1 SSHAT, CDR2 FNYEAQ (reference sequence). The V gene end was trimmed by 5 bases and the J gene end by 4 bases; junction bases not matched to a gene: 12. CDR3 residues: CASSPSGRSRGETQYF. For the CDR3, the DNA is TGTGCCAGCAGCCCTAGCGGGCGTAGCAGGGGAGAGACCCAGTACTTC. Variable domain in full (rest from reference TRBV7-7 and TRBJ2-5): GAGVSQSPRYKVTKRGQDVTLRCDPISSHATLYWYQQALGQGPEFLTYFNYEAQPDKSGLPSDRFSAERPEGSISTLTIQRTEQRDSAMYRCASSPSGRSRGETQYFGPGTRLLVL.

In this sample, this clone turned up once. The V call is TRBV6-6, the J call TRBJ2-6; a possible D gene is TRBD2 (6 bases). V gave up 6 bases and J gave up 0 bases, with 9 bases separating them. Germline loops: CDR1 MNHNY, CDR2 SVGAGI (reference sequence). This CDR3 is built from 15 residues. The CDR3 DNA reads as TGTGCCAGCAGGGACGGGAGCTCTGGGGCCAACGTCCTGACTTTC. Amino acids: CASRDGSSGANVLTF.

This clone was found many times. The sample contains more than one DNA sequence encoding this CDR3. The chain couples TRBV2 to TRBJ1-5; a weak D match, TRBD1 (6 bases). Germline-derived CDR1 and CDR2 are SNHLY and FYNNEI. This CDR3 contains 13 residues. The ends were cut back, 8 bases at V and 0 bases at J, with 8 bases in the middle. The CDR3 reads CASRQDSNQPQHF. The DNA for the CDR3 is TGTGCCAGCCGACAGGATAGCAATCAGCCCCAGCATTTT.

The CDR3 sequence is CASSPTVGGSKYEQYF. The CDR3 bases are TGCGCCAGCAGCCCAACTGTCGGCGGGAGTAAATACGAGCAGTACTTC. The chain combines TRBV4-1 with TRBJ2-7; 7 nucleotides match TRBD2. Germline assignment: CDR1 MGHRA and CDR2 YSYEKL. The CDR3 is 16 amino acids. V gave up 4 bases and J gave up 4 bases; unmatched junction bases: 13.

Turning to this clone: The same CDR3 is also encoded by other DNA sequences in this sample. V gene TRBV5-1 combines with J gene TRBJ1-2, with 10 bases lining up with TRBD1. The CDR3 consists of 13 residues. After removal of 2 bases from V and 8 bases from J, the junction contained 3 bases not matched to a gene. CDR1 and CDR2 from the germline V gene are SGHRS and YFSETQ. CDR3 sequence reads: CASSFGQGDGYTF. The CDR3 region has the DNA TGCGCCAGCAGCTTTGGACAGGGGGACGGCTACACCTTC.